This T cell receptor beta chain is from a study of T cell repertoires in cytomegalovirus infection (dated by TCRdb to between 2018 and 2020). Regarding the study in general: Because public TCR beta signatures pointed to carriage of CMV infection together with the matching HLA type, the HLA type of each donor mattered for the analysis.

This sample was sequenced with an Illumina HiSeq 1500. The raw public data were reprocessed by TCRdb itself: fastp quality trimming at Q25, MiXCR clonotype calling, in-frame beta chains only. Each CDR3 protein appears once, grouped with its most common genes and DNA. The sample contains fewer than 350,000 distinct CDR3 sequences, over 7.5% of them found a single time. The ten largest clones represent 4.3% of the sample. This clonotype was found many times. Its specific antigen is unknown. The record has no base qualities; no much larger clone is one base away. The research as a whole found: The ex vivo response was dominated by HLA-C-restricted CMV-specific TCR beta clonotypes, which also provided the single most frequent clonotype in two of eight donors. Carriers of CMV infection plus the relevant HLA type were discriminated by the cumulative frequency of public TCR beta family members in the study cohort and in an independent approximately 360-donor cohort.

Sequences were obtained from PBMCs. This TCR was recovered from a human donor in good health (CMV status not recorded). Some clones in this sample may be carry-over from other donors' samples.

The sequenced DNA is TGTGCCAGCAGTGCCGACAGGACGGGGGGCTACACCTTC. It is translated as CASSADRTGGYTF. Recombination joined TRBV12-3 or TRBV12-4 with TRBJ1-2; the D gene is perhaps TRBD1, on 6 matching bases. V loses 5 bases of germline sequence and J loses 8 bases, and the interval between the two ends is 15 bases. The CDR3 runs 13 residues from the cysteine to the phenylalanine. CDR3 DNA only is kept here, 39 bases in frame from base 1.